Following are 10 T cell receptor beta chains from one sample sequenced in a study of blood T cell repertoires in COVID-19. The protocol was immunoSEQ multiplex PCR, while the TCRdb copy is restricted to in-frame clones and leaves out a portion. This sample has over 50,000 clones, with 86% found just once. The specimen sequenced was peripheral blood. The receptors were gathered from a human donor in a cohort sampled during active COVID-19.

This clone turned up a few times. CDR3: CASSRTGGTDTQYF. DNA of the CDR3: TGTGCCAGCAGTAGGACAGGGGGTACAGATACGCAGTATTTT. This chain uses TRBV2 with TRBJ2-3, with 10 positions matching TRBD1. The CDR3 has 14 residues. With 5 bases clipped from V and 3 bases from J, the junction kept 2 bases outside the gene matches. Per germline, CDR1 SNHLY and CDR2 FYNNEI.

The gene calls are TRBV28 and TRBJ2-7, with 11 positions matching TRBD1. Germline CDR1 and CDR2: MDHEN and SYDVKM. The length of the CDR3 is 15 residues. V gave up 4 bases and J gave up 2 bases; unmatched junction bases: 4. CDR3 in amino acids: CASSSPGQGAYEQYF. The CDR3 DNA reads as TGTGCCAGCAGTTCTCCGGGACAGGGGGCCTACGAGCAGTACTTC.

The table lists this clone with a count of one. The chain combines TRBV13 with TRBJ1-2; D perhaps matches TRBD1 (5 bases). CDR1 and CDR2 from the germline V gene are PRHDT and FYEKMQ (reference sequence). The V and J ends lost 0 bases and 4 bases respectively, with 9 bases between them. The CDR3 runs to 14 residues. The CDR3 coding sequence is TGTGCCAGCAGCTTAGGTCCGGGGGGCTATGGCTACACCTTC. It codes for CASSLGPGGYGYTF.

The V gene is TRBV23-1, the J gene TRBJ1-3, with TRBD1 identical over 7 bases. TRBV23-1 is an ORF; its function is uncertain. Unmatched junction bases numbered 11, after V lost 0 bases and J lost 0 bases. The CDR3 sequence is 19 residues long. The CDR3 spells CASSQSRDSANYSGNTIYF. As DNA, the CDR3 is TGCGCCAGCAGTCAATCACGGGACAGTGCTAATTACTCTGGAAACACCATATATTTT.

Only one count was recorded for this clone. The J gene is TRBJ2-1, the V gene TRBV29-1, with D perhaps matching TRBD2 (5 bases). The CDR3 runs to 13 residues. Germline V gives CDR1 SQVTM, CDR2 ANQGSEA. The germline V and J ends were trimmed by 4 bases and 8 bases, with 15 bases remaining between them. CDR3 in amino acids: CSVVAGRLDEQFF. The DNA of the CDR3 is TGCAGCGTTGTCGCGGGCCGTTTGGATGAGCAGTTCTTC.

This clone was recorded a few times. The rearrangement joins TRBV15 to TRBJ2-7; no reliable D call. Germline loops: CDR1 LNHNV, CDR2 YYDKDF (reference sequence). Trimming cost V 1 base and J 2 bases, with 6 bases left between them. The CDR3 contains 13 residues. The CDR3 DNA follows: TGTGCCACCAGCAGAGTACCTACCTACGAGCAGTACTTC. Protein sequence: CATSRVPTYEQYF.

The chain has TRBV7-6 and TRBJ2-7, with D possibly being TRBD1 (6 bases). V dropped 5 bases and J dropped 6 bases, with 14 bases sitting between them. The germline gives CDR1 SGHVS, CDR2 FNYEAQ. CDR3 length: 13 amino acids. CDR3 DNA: TGTGCCAGCAGCGCAGACAGGACCGGCGAGCAGTACTTC. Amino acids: CASSADRTGEQYF.

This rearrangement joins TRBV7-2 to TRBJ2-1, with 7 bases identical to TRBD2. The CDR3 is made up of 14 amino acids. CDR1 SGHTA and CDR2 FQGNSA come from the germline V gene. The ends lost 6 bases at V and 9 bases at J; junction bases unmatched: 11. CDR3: CASSRGGASVEQFF. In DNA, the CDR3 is TGTGCCAGCAGTCGGGGAGGGGCGTCGGTTGAGCAGTTCTTC.

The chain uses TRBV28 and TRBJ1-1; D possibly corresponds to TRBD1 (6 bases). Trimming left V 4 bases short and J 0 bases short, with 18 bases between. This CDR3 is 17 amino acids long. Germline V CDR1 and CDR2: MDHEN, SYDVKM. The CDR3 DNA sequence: TGTGCCAGCAGTTCCCTCAGGGGAGGGAACATGAACACTGAAGCTTTCTTT. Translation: CASSSLRGGNMNTEAFF.

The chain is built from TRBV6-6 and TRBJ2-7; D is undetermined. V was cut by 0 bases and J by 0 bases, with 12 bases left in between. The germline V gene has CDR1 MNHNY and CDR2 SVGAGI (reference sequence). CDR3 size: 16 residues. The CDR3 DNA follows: TGTGCCAGCAGTTACTCGTCGGCGGCGGACTCCTACGAGCAGTACTTC. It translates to CASSYSSAADSYEQYF.